These 10 T cell receptor beta chains were sequenced from one sample in a study of shared clonotypes between healthy human individuals. Terminally differentiated effector memory CD45RA+ cells were excluded by CCR7 positive selection of CD45RO-negative cells. The assay was immunoSEQ multiplex PCR, and TCRdb's table has in-frame clones only and misses some. In the table there are about 680,000 clones, 90% to 95% of which are singletons. Sequencing was performed on naive CD8+ T cells sorted from blood. These receptors were obtained from a man aged 30 to 45 in good health.

Concerning this clone itself: Other nucleotide sequences from this sample produce the same CDR3. J is TRBJ2-7 and V is TRBV27; 9 bases are a match to TRBD2. CDR1 and CDR2 from the germline V gene are MNHEY and SMNVEV (reference sequence). Unmatched junction bases numbered 2, after V lost 1 base and J lost 4 bases. The CDR3 runs 14 residues. The CDR3 reads CASSLYTSGYEQYF. The CDR3 DNA reads as TGTGCCAGCAGTTTATACACTAGCGGGTACGAGCAGTACTTC.

The chain links TRBV19 to TRBJ2-1; either TRBD1 or TRBD2 may supply D (5 bases each). The V gene's germline CDR1 is LNHDA and CDR2 SQIVND (reference sequence). V lost 3 bases, J lost 9 bases, and 12 bases lay in between. The CDR3 runs to 13 residues. The CDR3 here is CASSMGRGGEQFF. As DNA, the CDR3 is TGTGCCAGTAGTATGGGACGAGGTGGTGAGCAGTTCTTC. The whole variable domain, remainder taken from reference TRBV19 and TRBJ2-1, is DGGITQSPKYLFRKEGQNVTLSCEQNLNHDAMYWYRQDPGQGLRLIYYSQIVNDFQKGDIAEGYSVSREKKESFPLTVTSAQKNPTAFYLCASSMGRGGEQFFGPGTRLTVL.

The chain employs TRBV5-1 and TRBJ2-3; 9 bases are shared with TRBD1. V dropped 2 bases and J dropped 1; count of bases not matched to a gene: 8. CDR1 is SGHRS, CDR2 YFSETQ, per germline. This CDR3 region has 17 residues. The CDR3 sequence is CASSFGDRVRGTDTQYF. CDR3 DNA sequence: TGCGCCAGCAGCTTTGGGGACAGGGTTCGTGGCACAGATACGCAGTATTTT.

This chain joins TRBV11-2 and TRBJ2-5, with TRBD2 identical over 8 bases. The germline CDR1 and CDR2 sequences are SGHAT and FQNNGV. The CDR3 has 16 amino acids. With V trimmed by 1 base and J by 1 base, 5 bases remained unmatched. This CDR3 reads CASSLGASGSQETQYF. The CDR3 DNA sequence: TGTGCCAGCAGCTTAGGTGCTAGCGGGTCCCAAGAGACCCAGTACTTC.

The rearrangement links TRBV19 to TRBJ2-1; TRBD2 aligns across 10 bases. The junction had 8 bases not matched to a gene; V was cut back by 2 bases and J by 4 bases. The length of the CDR3 is 17 residues. Germline-derived CDR1 and CDR2 are LNHDA and SQIVND (reference sequence). The CDR3 bases are TGTGCCAGTAGTATAACCCTCAGCGGGAGGGCTTACAATGAGCAGTTCTTC. Amino acids: CASSITLSGRAYNEQFF. Complete variable domain (other parts from reference TRBV19 and TRBJ2-1): DGGITQSPKYLFRKEGQNVTLSCEQNLNHDAMYWYRQDPGQGLRLIYYSQIVNDFQKGDIAEGYSVSREKKESFPLTVTSAQKNPTAFYLCASSITLSGRAYNEQFFGPGTRLTVL.

This clone was counted only a few times. V usage is TRBV10-1 and J usage is TRBJ1-5, with 7 bases lining up with TRBD1. The V segment lost 8 bases and the J segment 2 bases; nucleotides outside the gene matches: 9. Germline V gene lookup returns CDR1 WNHNN and CDR2 SYGVQD (reference sequence). This CDR3 has 15 residues. The CDR3 region is CASGDSRVGNQPQHF. CDR3 nucleotides: TGCGCCAGCGGGGACAGCCGGGTAGGCAATCAGCCCCAGCATTTT.

Turning to this clone: This sample includes further DNA sequences coding for the same CDR3. This chain connects TRBV7-9 to TRBJ1-1; D not resolved. The CDR3 sequence is 12 residues long. Germline V gene sequence: CDR1 SEHNR, CDR2 FQNEAQ (reference sequence). V was trimmed by 0 bases and J by 6 bases, leaving 5 bases between them. The DNA for the CDR3 is TGTGCCAGCAGCTTAGCGGTGCCTGAAGCTTTCTTT. Residues: CASSLAVPEAFF.

With respect to this clone: Other nucleotide sequences in the sample specify the same CDR3. V is TRBV11-3 and J is TRBJ2-1; D is perhaps TRBD2 (6 bases). The V end was cut by 0 bases, the J end by 0 bases, with 6 bases between. The CDR3 has 15 amino acids. CDR1 SGHNT and CDR2 YENEEA come from the germline V gene. Here the CDR3 reads CASSLDGSSYNEQFF. CDR3 DNA: TGTGCCAGCAGCTTAGACGGGAGCTCCTACAATGAGCAGTTCTTC.

The gene calls are TRBV7-9 and TRBJ1-2; D is ambiguous. V dropped 5 bases and J dropped 8 bases, with 27 bases sitting between them. Per germline, CDR1 SEHNR and CDR2 FQNEAQ (reference sequence). The CDR3 covers 17 residues. CDR3 sequence (DNA): TGTGCCAGCAGCAAACGGGTGGAAACCCTGGGGTCGGGCGGCTACACCTTC. It specifies CASSKRVETLGSGGYTF.

Comments on this clone: Other DNA sequences of this sample code for an identical CDR3. J is TRBJ2-1 and V is TRBV27; no clear D gene. V was pared by 3 bases and J by 9 bases, with 6 bases between. CDR3 length: 11 amino acids. Germline V gene data show CDR1 as MNHEY and CDR2 as SMNVEV (reference sequence). The CDR3 bases are TGTGCCAGCAGTTTGTATGGTGAGCAGTTCTTC. As protein: CASSLYGEQFF.